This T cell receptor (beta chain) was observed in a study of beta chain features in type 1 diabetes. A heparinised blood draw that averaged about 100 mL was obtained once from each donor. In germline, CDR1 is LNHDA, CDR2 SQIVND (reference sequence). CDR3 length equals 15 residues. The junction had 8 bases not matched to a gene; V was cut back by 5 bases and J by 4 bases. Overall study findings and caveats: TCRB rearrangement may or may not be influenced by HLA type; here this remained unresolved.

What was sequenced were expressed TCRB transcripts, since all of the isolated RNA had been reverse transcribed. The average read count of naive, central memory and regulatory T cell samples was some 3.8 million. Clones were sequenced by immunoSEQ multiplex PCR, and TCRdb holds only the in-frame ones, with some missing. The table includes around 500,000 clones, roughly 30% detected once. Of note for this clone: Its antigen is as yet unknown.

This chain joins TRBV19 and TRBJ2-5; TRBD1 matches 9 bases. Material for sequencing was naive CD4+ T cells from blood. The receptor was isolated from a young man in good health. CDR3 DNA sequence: TGTGCCAGTAGTTCGGGGACAGGGTGGGGAGAGACCCAGTACTTC. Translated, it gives CASSSGTGWGETQYF.